The 17 T cell receptor beta chains below come from one sample, sequenced in a study of blood T cell repertoires in COVID-19. TCRdb keeps only in-frame clones here, not all; method: immunoSEQ multiplex PCR. The sample records fewer than 150,000 clones, around 80% being singletons. Sequenced input: peripheral blood. These TCRs come from an elderly woman in a cohort sampled during active or convalescent COVID-19.

This rearrangement joins TRBV3-1 (or the pseudogene TRBV3-2) to TRBJ2-1; 8 bases agree with TRBD2. This CDR3 is built from 18 residues. The germline V gene encodes CDR1 LGHDT and CDR2 YNNKEL (reference sequence). V shed 2 bases, J shed 1 base, and the junction held 10 bases outside the gene matches. The CDR3, as DNA: TGTGCCAGCAGCCAACGGGGGACTAGTCAGAGTTCCTACAATGAGCAGTTCTTC. Protein sequence: CASSQRGTSQSSYNEQFF.

The chain combines TRBV10-3 with TRBJ2-2; weak D call: TRBD1 (6 bases). The V gene lost 7 bases and the J gene lost 2 bases, with 8 bases spanning the gap. Per germline, CDR1 ENHRY and CDR2 SYGVKD. The CDR3 runs to 13 residues. CDR3 residues: CAIKGGNTGELFF. As DNA, the CDR3 is TGTGCCATCAAAGGGGGTAACACCGGGGAGCTGTTTTTT.

The V and J genes are TRBV11-2 and TRBJ2-5; 9 nucleotides match TRBD2. CDR3 length: 17 residues. J was trimmed by 2 bases and V by 3 bases; bases with no gene match: 10. From germline, CDR1 is SGHAT and CDR2 FQNNGV. The CDR3 here is CASSFSWTSVQQETQYF. The CDR3 region has the DNA TGTGCCAGCAGCTTCTCCTGGACTAGCGTGCAGCAAGAGACCCAGTACTTC.

V and J are TRBV2 and TRBJ2-2, with TRBD1 as a possible D gene (5 bases). This CDR3 contains 16 residues. V lost 7 bases and J lost 5, with 20 bases in between. Germline values: CDR1 SNHLY, CDR2 FYNNEI. CDR3 sequence (DNA): TGTGCCAGCAATCCTACAGGACGCTCAGAAACCGGGGAGCTGTTTTTT. Translated: CASNPTGRSETGELFF.

The chain couples TRBV19 to TRBJ1-1; the D gene is possibly TRBD1 (5 bases). The V end lost 7 bases, the J end lost 1 base, and 19 bases lay between the germline ends. CDR3 length: 16 amino acids. The germline V gene encodes CDR1 LNHDA and CDR2 SQIVND (reference sequence). CDR3 nucleotides: TGTGCCAGTAATCGCCCGGGAGGGGCCGGGAACACTGAAGCTTTCTTT. Residues: CASNRPGGAGNTEAFF.

The CDR3 DNA sequence: TGTGCCAGCAGCCCCCCCGCGGGGGGGTCTAATGAAAAACTGTTTTTT. Amino acid sequence: CASSPPAGGSNEKLFF. The rearrangement uses TRBV7-2 and TRBJ1-4, with D possibly matching TRBD1 (5 bases). The CDR3 consists of 16 residues. The germline CDR1 and CDR2 sequences are SGHTA and FQGNSA. V lost 5 bases, J lost 3 bases, and 16 bases lay in between.

The CDR3 coding sequence is TGTGCCAGCACCCTGACAGGGAGTCGGGATGGCTACACCTTC. It specifies CASTLTGSRDGYTF. This chain uses TRBV28 with TRBJ1-2; the match to TRBD1 covers 7 bases. The CDR3 is made up of 14 amino acids. V shed 7 bases, J shed 6 bases, and the junction held 11 bases outside the gene matches. Germline V gene sequence: CDR1 MDHEN, CDR2 SYDVKM.

This chain joins TRBV3-1 (or the pseudogene TRBV3-2) and TRBJ1-2, with a weak D call TRBD1 (6 bases). The V and J ends lost 4 bases and 4 bases respectively, with 16 bases between them. This CDR3 spans 15 amino acids. The germline CDR1 and CDR2 sequences are LGHDT and YNNKEL (reference sequence). The CDR3 DNA reads TGTGCCAGCAGCCGTCGGGGTGGACAGTCCTATGGCTACACCTTC. This sequence encodes CASSRRGGQSYGYTF.

The genes are TRBV7-2 and TRBJ1-1, with 8 bases that match TRBD1. J lost 0 bases, V lost 7 bases, and 10 bases had no gene match. Germline values: CDR1 SGHTA, CDR2 FQGNSA. This CDR3 is built from 16 residues. The CDR3 coding sequence is TGTGCCAGCACCTACGGGGACAGGACAGTGAACACTGAAGCTTTCTTT. It is translated as CASTYGDRTVNTEAFF.

The V and J genes are TRBV2 and TRBJ1-4; 9 bases fit TRBD1. Germline CDR1 reads SNHLY; CDR2 reads FYNNEI. The CDR3 sequence is 16 residues long. Losses at the gene ends were 3 bases for V and 1 base for J; bases not matched to a gene: 3. CDR3 in DNA: TGTGCCAGCAGTGATAACAGGGGGCGAACTAATGAAAAACTGTTTTTT. Encoded protein: CASSDNRGRTNEKLFF.

The chain is built from TRBV27 and TRBJ2-3; 9 nucleotides line up with TRBD1. The germline gives CDR1 MNHEY, CDR2 SMNVEV (reference sequence). The J segment lost 1 base and the V segment lost 3 bases, leaving 14 bases of the junction unmatched. This CDR3 region has 19 residues. The CDR3, as DNA: TGTGCCAGCAGTTTTTGGGGAGGGACAGGGTTCGGTGGCACAGATACGCAGTATTTT. It yields the protein CASSFWGGTGFGGTDTQYF.

The chain links TRBV6-5 to TRBJ2-3; D not resolved. The CDR3 runs 13 residues. V was shortened by 6 bases and J by 5 bases, with 12 bases between the two germline ends. From germline, CDR1 is MNHEY and CDR2 SVGAGI. The CDR3, as DNA: TGTGCCAGCAGCTCGCAGGCCCGAGATACGCAGTATTTT. As protein: CASSSQARDTQYF.

The chain joins TRBV6-2 or TRBV6-3 to TRBJ1-2; D might be TRBD1 (6 bases). Trimming cost V 4 bases and J 4 bases, with 7 bases left between them. Germline CDR1 and CDR2: MNHEY and SVGEGT. The CDR3 consists of 12 residues. The DNA for the CDR3 is TGTGCCAGCAGTTGGGACATCTATGGCTACACCTTC. Translating gives CASSWDIYGYTF.

The V gene is TRBV30, the J gene TRBJ1-3; D gene uncertain. The CDR3 loop spans 13 amino acids. The germline gives CDR1 GTSNPN, CDR2 SVGIG (reference sequence). V was pared by 0 bases and J by 3 bases, with 6 bases between. The CDR3 DNA reads TGTGCCTGGAGTGTACTAGTTGGAAACACCATATATTTT. Translated, it gives CAWSVLVGNTIYF.

Concerning this clone: This CDR3 is also generated by other DNA sequences in the sample. The V and J genes are TRBV5-1 and TRBJ1-1; D unresolved. Trimming stripped 0 bases from V and 5 bases from J, with 8 bases between. Germline V gene lookup returns CDR1 SGHRS and CDR2 YFSETQ. The CDR3 consists of 13 residues. CDR3 residues: CASSLGSGTEAFF. CDR3 nucleotide sequence: TGCGCCAGCAGCTTGGGATCGGGGACTGAAGCTTTCTTT.

The CDR3 DNA is TGTGCCAGCAGCCCTACGGACAGGGCTTGGAGCTATGGCTACACCTTC. Protein: CASSPTDRAWSYGYTF. The chain has TRBV9 and TRBJ1-2; 8 bases line up with TRBD1. The CDR3 totals 16 residues. Germline lookup yields CDR1 SGDLS and CDR2 YYNGEE. V trimming: 4 bases; J trimming: 4 bases; junction bases outside the gene matches: 12.

The V and J genes are TRBV18 and TRBJ1-2; possibly TRBD1 for D (6 bases). This CDR3 spans 13 amino acids. The V gene's germline CDR1 is KGHSH and CDR2 LQKENI. V shed 5 bases and J shed 7 bases, with 14 bases lying between them. The CDR3 coding sequence is TGTGCCAGCTCATCGGACAGAGCCTTTGGCTACACCTTC. This sequence encodes CASSSDRAFGYTF.